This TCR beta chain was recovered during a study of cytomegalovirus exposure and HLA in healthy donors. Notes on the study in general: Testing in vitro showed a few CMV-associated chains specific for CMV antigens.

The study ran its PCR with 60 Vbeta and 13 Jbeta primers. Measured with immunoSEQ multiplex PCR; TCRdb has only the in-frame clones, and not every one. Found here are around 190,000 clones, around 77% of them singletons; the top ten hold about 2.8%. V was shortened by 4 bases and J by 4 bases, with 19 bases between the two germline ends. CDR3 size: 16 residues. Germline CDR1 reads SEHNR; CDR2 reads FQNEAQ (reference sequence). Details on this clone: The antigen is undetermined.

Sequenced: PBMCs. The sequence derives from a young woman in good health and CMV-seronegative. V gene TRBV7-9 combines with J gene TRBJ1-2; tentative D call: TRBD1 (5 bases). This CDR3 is CASSWGGLGRGYGYTF. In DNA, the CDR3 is TGTGCCAGCAGCTGGGGGGGTCTGGGGCGAGGCTATGGCTACACCTTC.